The entry below gives a single T cell receptor (beta chain) sequence along with its context. Antigen specificity is unknown. This sample is part of a study of T cell responses to AZD1222 COVID-19 vaccine. Study-level information: Both about-4-week and about-12-week second-dose recipients were combined. Findings and caveats of the study: Donors were chiefly white British, with a greater number of females, and clonal diversity was perhaps underestimated. Within unmutated variant regions lay the reported targets of nearly half of spike-specific TCRs.

Sequenced by immunoSEQ multiplex PCR; TCRdb stores in-frame clones only, minus some. The sample holds some 130,000 clones, 93% seen once. This CDR3 comprises 14 residues. Germline CDR1 SGHNT, CDR2 YYREEE (reference sequence). Trimming stripped 3 bases from V and 1 base from J, with 9 bases between. The chain has TRBV5-4 and TRBJ2-3; D not resolved. The starting material was peripheral blood, obtained on day 0 of AZD1222 vaccination. This TCR was recovered from an adult in good health. The CDR3 region has the DNA TGTGCCAGCAGCTCACAGTGGGGCACAGATACGCAGTATTTT. As protein: CASSSQWGTDTQYF.